One sample yielded the 28 T cell receptor beta chains listed below, sequenced in a study of shared clonotypes between healthy human individuals. Clones were sequenced by immunoSEQ multiplex PCR, and TCRdb holds only the in-frame ones, with some missing. In the table there are a few million clones, approximately 93% of which are singletons. Sequencing was performed on naive CD4+ T cells from PBMCs. Noted subset: CD45RA+ positively selected. The receptors stem from a man in his late teens or twenties in good health. Some clones in this sample may be carry-over from other donors' samples.

The chain couples TRBV5-1 to TRBJ2-7, with 8 bases that match TRBD1. The CDR3 length is 19 residues. J gave up 2 bases and V 2 bases, and 18 bases lay outside the gene matches. Per germline, CDR1 SGHRS and CDR2 YFSETQ. The CDR3 sequence: CASSLAPSGRGTGPYEQYF. In DNA form, the CDR3 reads TGCGCCAGCAGCTTAGCCCCTAGTGGACGCGGGACAGGTCCCTACGAGCAGTACTTC.

The chain combines TRBV14 with TRBJ2-3; D remains unclear. CDR3 length: 17 residues. Germline CDR1 and CDR2: SGHDN and FVKESK. The V gene lost 1 base and the J gene lost 0 bases, with 14 bases spanning the gap. CDR3 sequence: CASSQGSTASSTDTQYF. The CDR3 coding sequence is TGTGCCAGCAGCCAAGGTTCTACAGCTTCTAGCACAGATACGCAGTATTTT.

The chain links TRBV30 to TRBJ1-2; no firm D call. This CDR3 comprises 11 residues. The germline V gene has CDR1 GTSNPN and CDR2 SVGIG (reference sequence). Trimming removed 1 base from V and 7 bases from J, with 7 bases in between. The CDR3 reads CAWSEGAGYTF. The CDR3, as DNA: TGTGCCTGGAGTGAGGGAGCTGGCTACACCTTC. Full variable domain (missing parts from reference TRBV30 and TRBJ1-2): SQTIHQWPATLVQPVGSPLSLECTVEGTSNPNLYWYRQAAGRGLQLLFYSVGIGQISSEVPQNLSASRPQDRQFILSSKKLLLSDSGFYLCAWSEGAGYTFGSGTRLTVV.

This chain joins TRBV6-6 and TRBJ2-2, with 7 nucleotides matching TRBD1. The junction had 7 bases not matched to a gene; V was cut back by 2 bases and J by 4 bases. CDR1 is MNHNY and CDR2 is SVGAGI in the germline V gene (reference sequence). CDR3 length equals 16 residues. CDR3 residues: CASSYRDPGGTGELFF. DNA for the CDR3: TGTGCCAGCAGTTACCGCGACCCAGGGGGCACCGGGGAGCTGTTTTTT.

CDR3 in amino acids: CASSVTGGRTDTQYF. Here the CDR3 DNA reads TGTGCCAGCAGCGTAACAGGGGGGCGGACAGATACGCAGTATTTT. V is TRBV7-2 and J is TRBJ2-3; 8 nucleotides line up with TRBD1. There are 15 residues in the CDR3. The V and J ends lost 5 bases and 3 bases, in that order; junction bases with no gene match: 7. The germline CDR1 and CDR2 sequences are SGHTA and FQGNSA.

The chain recombines TRBV6-1 with TRBJ1-4; D not certain. The germline V and J ends were trimmed by 11 bases and 8 bases, with 15 bases remaining between them. The CDR3 has 12 residues. Germline V lookup: CDR1 MNHNS, CDR2 SASEGT. In DNA, the CDR3 is TGTGCCGCGAAGCCCATAGGGGAAAAACTGTTTTTT. This translates into CAAKPIGEKLFF.

The chain is built from TRBV21-1 and TRBJ2-1; the table calls TRBD1, which could not be checked here. TRBV21-1 is termed a pseudogene. This CDR3 is built from 19 residues. CDR3 DNA sequence: TGTGCCAGCAGCAACACTTTCCGGGACATGATACACTCCTACAATGAGCAGTTCTTC. Its translation is CASSNTFRDMIHSYNEQFF.

CDR3: CASSLTGAAKNIQYF. The CDR3 DNA sequence: TGTGCCAGCTCACTCACAGGGGCAGCCAAAAACATTCAGTACTTC. V is TRBV18 and J is TRBJ2-4; TRBD1 agrees at 7 bases. The V segment lost 4 bases and the J segment 0 bases; nucleotides outside the gene matches: 3. CDR1 is KGHSH, CDR2 LQKENI, per germline. There are 15 residues in the CDR3.

This chain connects TRBV7-3 to TRBJ2-1, with 12 bases identical to TRBD2. CDR3 size: 16 residues. Trimming took 5 bases from V and 9 from J; bases not matched to a gene: 11. Germline-derived CDR1 and CDR2 are SGHTA and FQGTGA. Here the CDR3 reads CASSPKPRTSGIEQFF. In DNA, the CDR3 is TGTGCCAGCAGCCCAAAACCAAGGACTAGCGGGATTGAGCAGTTCTTC.

The J gene is TRBJ2-1, the V gene TRBV19; no definite D call. The CDR3 is 16 amino acids. Per germline, CDR1 LNHDA and CDR2 SQIVND (reference sequence). The germline V and J ends were trimmed by 1 base and 0 bases, with 10 bases remaining between them. In DNA form, the CDR3 reads TGTGCCAGTAGTATAGTCGGGCGGAGCTCCTACAATGAGCAGTTCTTC. It codes for CASSIVGRSSYNEQFF. Supplemented by reference TRBV19 and TRBJ2-1, the full variable domain reads DGGITQSPKYLFRKEGQNVTLSCEQNLNHDAMYWYRQDPGQGLRLIYYSQIVNDFQKGDIAEGYSVSREKKESFPLTVTSAQKNPTAFYLCASSIVGRSSYNEQFFGPGTRLTVL.

CDR3 sequence: CASSLPGGPNSNQPQHF. CDR3 nucleotides: TGTGCCAGCAGCCTTCCAGGGGGCCCCAATAGCAATCAGCCCCAGCATTTT. V usage is TRBV21-1 and J usage is TRBJ1-5; the listed D gene, TRBD1, was not tested against the DNA. TRBV21-1 is assigned pseudogene status. The CDR3 contains 17 residues.

Notes on this clone: Other DNA sequences in the same sample also yield this CDR3. The V call is TRBV5-6, the J call TRBJ2-3, with unresolved D. CDR1 is SGHDT, CDR2 YYEEEE, per germline. CDR3 length: 12 residues. Trimming took off 0 bases at V and 3 bases at J, with 2 bases between the two ends. CDR3 DNA sequence: TGTGCCAGCAGCTTGGCAACAGATACGCAGTATTTT. As protein: CASSLATDTQYF. Full variable domain (rest looked up from reference TRBV5-6 and TRBJ2-3): DAGVTQSPTHLIKTRGQQVTLRCSPKSGHDTVSWYQQALGQGPQFIFQYYEEEERQRGNFPDRFSGHQFPNYSSELNVNALLLGDSALYLCASSLATDTQYFGPGTRLTVL.

The genes are TRBV7-2 and TRBJ2-2, with 7 nucleotides matching TRBD1. The CDR3 spans 14 residues. CDR1 SGHTA and CDR2 FQGNSA come from the germline V gene. J was trimmed by 3 bases and V by 5 bases; bases with no gene match: 3. CDR3: CASSTGTDTGELFF. CDR3 DNA: TGTGCCAGCAGCACTGGGACAGACACCGGGGAGCTGTTTTTT.

This clone was observed once. This chain links TRBV28 with TRBJ1-4; TRBD1 agrees at 8 bases. Germline assignment: CDR1 MDHEN and CDR2 SYDVKM. The CDR3 consists of 17 residues. V was clipped by 6 bases and J by 0 bases; unmatched bases: 9. CDR3 in DNA: TGTGCCAGCAGCCGCGGGACAGGCCCAGCAACTAATGAAAAACTGTTTTTT. It specifies CASSRGTGPATNEKLFF.

The sample holds one count of this clone. The J gene is TRBJ2-3, the V gene TRBV5-1; D is perhaps TRBD2 (5 bases). The V end was cut by 3 bases, the J end by 1 base, with 12 bases between. This CDR3 comprises 15 residues. Germline lookup yields CDR1 SGHRS and CDR2 YFSETQ. CDR3 in DNA: TGCGCCAGCAGCTCTATCGGGGTAGGCACAGATACGCAGTATTTT. Encoded protein: CASSSIGVGTDTQYF.

The CDR3 region is CASSPIAPGLSYLEQYF. Here the CDR3 DNA reads TGTGCCAGCTCGCCAATTGCGCCGGGACTAAGCTACCTCGAGCAGTACTTC. The chain combines TRBV18 with TRBJ2-7; 7 nucleotides match TRBD2. J was trimmed by 6 bases and V by 6 bases; bases with no gene match: 20. Per the germline V gene, CDR1 is KGHSH and CDR2 is LQKENI. This CDR3 is built from 17 residues.

The chain carries TRBV7-2 and TRBJ2-1; D gene ambiguous. The germline CDR1 and CDR2 sequences are SGHTA and FQGNSA. The CDR3 spans 16 residues. The germline V and J ends were trimmed by 2 bases and 0 bases, with 11 bases remaining between them. The CDR3 is CASSLISPSSYNEQFF. In nucleotides, the CDR3 is TGTGCCAGCAGCTTAATCAGCCCCTCCTCCTACAATGAGCAGTTCTTC.

This clone occurred once. The genes are TRBV5-1 and TRBJ2-7; TRBD1 aligns across 7 bases. V shed 5 bases and J 5 bases; nucleotides not matched to a gene: 13. Germline V gives CDR1 SGHRS, CDR2 YFSETQ. The CDR3 is 15 residues long. The DNA of the CDR3 is TGCGCCAGCAGTCTTGGGACAGCTGGGTTCGACGAGCAGTACTTC. This codes for CASSLGTAGFDEQYF.

The V and J genes are TRBV4-3 and TRBJ2-6; no clear D. The V and J ends lost 3 bases and 4 bases respectively, with 10 bases between them. The germline V gene encodes CDR1 LGHNA and CDR2 YSLEER. The CDR3 is 15 amino acids. The CDR3 DNA sequence: TGCGCCAGCAGCCACGCCTTTGTGGGGGCCAACGTCCTGACTTTC. Its protein product is CASSHAFVGANVLTF.

The rearrangement joins TRBV6-5 to TRBJ1-1; D is possibly TRBD1 (6 bases). The CDR3 spans 14 residues. In germline, CDR1 is MNHEY, CDR2 SVGAGI. Trimming shortened V by 4 bases and J by 3 bases, and 12 bases separated the two germline ends. CDR3 protein: CASSFREGDTEAFF. As DNA, the CDR3 is TGTGCCAGCAGTTTTCGGGAGGGGGACACTGAAGCTTTCTTT.

This clone was seen a single time. The CDR3 DNA is TGTGCCAGCAGCCAAGACATGGGGGGAAGAACCTTC. Translating gives CASSQDMGGRTF. This sequence joins TRBV14 and TRBJ1-2; TRBD1 might be the D (5 bases). The CDR3 is 12 amino acids. The germline V gene encodes CDR1 SGHDN and CDR2 FVKESK. V shed 0 bases and J shed 14 bases, with 13 bases lying between them. The whole variable domain, remainder taken from reference TRBV14 and TRBJ1-2, is EAGVTQFPSHSVIEKGQTVTLRCDPISGHDNLYWYRRVMGKEIKFLLHFVKESKQDESGMPNNRFLAERTGGTYSTLKVQPAELEDSGVYFCASSQDMGGRTFGSGTRLTVV.

This sequence joins TRBV21-1 and TRBJ2-7; TRBD1 is taken as the D call from the table, unchecked against the DNA. TRBV21-1 is described as a pseudogene. The CDR3 is made up of 16 amino acids. Written as DNA, the CDR3 is TGTGCCAGCTGGGGTCAGACAGGGACCCGGGTCCACGAGCAGTACTTC. This codes for CASWGQTGTRVHEQYF.

The chain combines TRBV5-1 with TRBJ2-5; the D gene is possibly TRBD2 (6 bases). With 4 bases removed from V and 3 bases from J, the gap between germline ends came to 16 bases. The germline gives CDR1 SGHRS, CDR2 YFSETQ. The CDR3 runs 15 residues. CDR3 DNA sequence: TGCGCCAGCAGCCGAGGAGGGCAGGGTGAAGAGACCCAGTACTTC. This codes for CASSRGGQGEETQYF. Full variable domain (outside the CDR3, taken from reference TRBV5-1 and TRBJ2-5): KAGVTQTPRYLIKTRGQQVTLSCSPISGHRSVSWYQQTPGQGLQFLFEYFSETQRNKGNFPGRFSGRQFSNSRSEMNVSTLELGDSALYLCASSRGGQGEETQYFGPGTRLLVL.

The chain has TRBV5-4 and TRBJ1-3; tentatively, D is TRBD1 (5 bases). Trimming took 1 base from V and 4 from J, leaving 15 bases between them. CDR3 length equals 16 residues. Per the germline V gene, CDR1 is SGHNT and CDR2 is YYREEE (reference sequence). CDR3 loop: CASSLRQGPAGNTIYF. The CDR3 DNA reads TGTGCCAGCAGCTTGCGGCAGGGCCCCGCCGGAAACACCATATATTTT.

In regard to this clone: Different DNA sequences within this sample yield the same CDR3. The rearrangement links TRBV5-1 to TRBJ2-7; no clear D. Per germline, CDR1 SGHRS and CDR2 YFSETQ. Trimming cost V 1 base and J 0 bases, with 11 bases left between them. CDR3 length: 15 amino acids. The CDR3 nucleotides read TGCGCCAGCAGCTTGTCTGGCGTGAGCTCCTACGAGCAGTACTTC. Protein sequence: CASSLSGVSSYEQYF. The entire variable domain, with the rest obtained from reference TRBV5-1 and TRBJ2-7, is as follows: KAGVTQTPRYLIKTRGQQVTLSCSPISGHRSVSWYQQTPGQGLQFLFEYFSETQRNKGNFPGRFSGRQFSNSRSEMNVSTLELGDSALYLCASSLSGVSSYEQYFGPGTRLTVT.

The chain is built from TRBV4-1 and TRBJ2-7; TRBD2 might be the D (6 bases). The CDR3 covers 15 residues. In germline, CDR1 is MGHRA, CDR2 YSYEKL. V was pared by 4 bases and J by 5 bases, with 18 bases between. CDR3 nucleotides: TGCGCCAGCAGCCTCGGGTCGCGGGGTGACCACGAGCAGTACTTC. It codes for CASSLGSRGDHEQYF.

The chain has TRBV7-3 and TRBJ2-3, with 10 bases that match TRBD2. This CDR3 comprises 16 residues. Germline CDR1 and CDR2: SGHTA and FQGTGA. Unmatched junction bases numbered 4, after V lost 4 bases and J lost 0 bases. The chain's CDR3 is CASSSGLAISTDTQYF. CDR3 DNA: TGTGCCAGCAGCTCGGGACTAGCGATAAGCACAGATACGCAGTATTTT.

The rearrangement uses TRBV6-6 and TRBJ2-7, with D uncertain. Trimming took off 2 bases at V and 4 bases at J, with 12 bases between the two ends. The CDR3 runs to 14 residues. CDR1 and CDR2 (germline): MNHNY, SVGAGI (reference sequence). This CDR3 reads CASSYATGLYEQYF. The CDR3 DNA reads TGTGCCAGCAGTTACGCCACTGGCTTATACGAGCAGTACTTC.